Listed below are T cell receptor beta chains from one sample, sequenced in a study of cytomegalovirus exposure and HLA in healthy donors. Using immunoSEQ multiplex PCR, the repertoire was profiled, and TCRdb retains in-frame clones only, with some absent. The sample includes roughly 120,000 clones, 88% seen only once; the top ten take approximately 2%. The sequencing input was PBMCs. The receptor set was obtained from a woman between 18 and 30 years old in good health and CMV-seronegative. Each CDR3 is given with its conserved first and last residue. D genes are given only for firm matches. Clone size is stated in some rows and not others, as once, few, many or a class when expanded.

D,V,J,size,length,DNA,CDR3
-,TRBV11-2,TRBJ2-7,-,14,TGTGCCAGCGGGGGGTTCCCGAGGACATACGAGCAGTACTTC,CASGGFPRTYEQYF
-,TRBV9,TRBJ2-2,once,15,TGTGCCAGCTCCCAGGACACCTCGTTTGGCGGGGAGCTGTTTTTT,CASSQDTSFGGELFF
-,TRBV9,TRBJ2-3,-,12,TGTGCCAGCAGCTCCCCGGGGGATACGCAGTATTTT,CASSSPGDTQYF
-,TRBV9,TRBJ2-3,-,16,TGTGCCAGCAGCGTAGGGGCGGGATCAGGCACAGATACGCAGTATTTT,CASSVGAGSGTDTQYF
-,TRBV5-4,TRBJ2-1,-,14,TGTGCCAGCAGCCCCGGTATGGGAGGCAATGAGCAGTTCTTC,CASSPGMGGNEQFF
TRBD2,TRBV4-3,TRBJ2-3,-,16,TGCGCCAGCAGCCAAGTGGCAAGCGGGAGGGAGGATACGCAGTATTTT,CASSQVASGREDTQYF
TRBD1,TRBV7-8,TRBJ1-3,-,14,TGTGCCAGCAGCGCAGGGGGTTCTGGAAACACCATATATTTT,CASSAGGSGNTIYF
TRBD1,TRBV9,TRBJ2-7,-,15,TGTGCCAGCAGCTCCGACAGGGGAGCTTGGGACGAGCAGTACTTC,CASSSDRGAWDEQYF
-,TRBV18,TRBJ1-2,-,18,TGTGCCAGCTCCCTCGAGTCCCCCGGGACACAGAGGGGTTATGGCTACACCTTC,CASSLESPGTQRGYGYTF
-,TRBV5-4,TRBJ1-2,once,13,TGTGCCAGCACCATTAATAGTAACTATGGCTACACCTTC,CASTINSNYGYTF
TRBD2,TRBV5-6,TRBJ2-1,-,16,TGTGCCAGCAGCACCGGACTAGCGGCCAGAGGGAATGAGCAGTTCTTC,CASSTGLAARGNEQFF
-,TRBV20-1,TRBJ1-1,few,11,TGCAGTGCCCTCTTGAACACTGAAGCTTTCTTT,CSALLNTEAFF
-,TRBV4-1,TRBJ1-1,once,15,TGCGCCAGCAGTTCCGGCCCGGGGACTAACACTGAAGCTTTCTTT,CASSSGPGTNTEAFF
-,TRBV7-2,TRBJ2-7,-,14,TGTGCCAGCAGCCGGGGACAAGTTGGCTACGAGCAGTACTTC,CASSRGQVGYEQYF
-,TRBV4-2,TRBJ1-4,once,11,TGTGCCAGCAGCCAATTGAGAAAACTGTTTTTT,CASSQLRKLFF
TRBD2,TRBV5-4,TRBJ2-7,-,13,TGTGCCAGCAGCACTGTAGCGGGTAACGAGCAGTACTTC,CASSTVAGNEQYF
TRBD1,TRBV2,TRBJ1-1,-,12,TGTGCCAGGGGACAGTCGAACACTGAAGCTTTCTTT,CARGQSNTEAFF
-,TRBV7-2,TRBJ1-2,-,14,TGTGCCAGCAGCTCCTACACAGCTAACTATGGCTACACCTTC,CASSSYTANYGYTF
-,TRBV6-9,TRBJ2-1,once,17,TGTGCCAGCAGGGGTAACTATAGCGCACATTTGTACAATGAGCAGTTCTTC,CASRGNYSAHLYNEQFF
-,TRBV28,TRBJ1-3,-,17,TGTGCCAGCAGTTTAAGGGGGGGGGATAGCTCTGGAAACACCATATATTTT,CASSLRGGDSSGNTIYF
TRBD2,TRBV29-1,TRBJ2-3,-,12,TGCAGCGTTGGCGGGGGAGGAGATACGCAGTATTTT,CSVGGGGDTQYF
TRBD1,TRBV30,TRBJ1-2,-,13,TGTGCCTGGACGACTAACAGGGGGTATGGCTACACCTTC,CAWTTNRGYGYTF
TRBD2,TRBV14,TRBJ2-7,-,20,TGTGCCAGCAGCCAAGACCCACTAGCGGGAGATTCTAAAGTCTTCTACGAGCAGTACTTC,CASSQDPLAGDSKVFYEQYF
TRBD1,TRBV5-1,TRBJ2-1,-,16,TGCGCCAGCAGCTTCTTCGGACAGGGGACTTACAATGAGCAGTTCTTC,CASSFFGQGTYNEQFF
-,TRBV10-2,TRBJ2-7,few,14,TGCGCCAGCAAAGGTAGCGAACAGCCCTACGAGCAGTACTTC,CASKGSEQPYEQYF
TRBD1,TRBV4-2,TRBJ1-1,once,16,TGTGCCAGCAGCCAAGTGGCAATCAGGGGGAGCACTGAAGCTTTCTTT,CASSQVAIRGSTEAFF
TRBD2,TRBV7-2,TRBJ2-1,few,14,TGTGCCAGCCTTCCACTAGCGGGGGGCGATGAGCAGTTCTTC,CASLPLAGGDEQFF
-,TRBV11-2,TRBJ1-4,-,15,TGTGCCAGCAGCTCCGACAGAGCTTGGGTGGAAAAACTGTTTTTT,CASSSDRAWVEKLFF
-,TRBV30,TRBJ2-1,-,14,TGTGCCTGGCTACCGGGACATATGAGTAATGAGCAGTTCTTC,CAWLPGHMSNEQFF
TRBD1,TRBV13,TRBJ2-7,-,12,TGTGCCAGCAGCAAGACAGGGAACGAGCAGTACTTC,CASSKTGNEQYF
TRBD2,TRBV9,TRBJ2-3,-,16,TGTGCCAGCAGCCCCGGGACTAGCGGATACCTAGGTACGCAGTATTTT,CASSPGTSGYLGTQYF
-,TRBV7-6,TRBJ2-4,-,13,TGTGCCAGCAGCCCAGGAGGGGCGCCCATTCAGTACTTC,CASSPGGAPIQYF
TRBD2,TRBV9,TRBJ2-7,-,16,TGTGCCAGCAGCGTAGGGGCAGCGGGAGGGGGCTACGAGCAGTACTTC,CASSVGAAGGGYEQYF
TRBD1,TRBV5-6,TRBJ1-2,-,13,TGTGCCAGCAGGGAGACAGGGGTCTATGGCTACACCTTC,CASRETGVYGYTF
-,TRBV2,TRBJ1-3,-,16,TGTGCCAGCAGGGCCCAGACAGTGTTCTCTGGAAACACCATATATTTT,CASRAQTVFSGNTIYF
-,TRBV4-3,TRBJ1-2,-,13,TGCGCCAGCAGCCAAGACGTGTACTACGGCTACACCTTC,CASSQDVYYGYTF
TRBD1,TRBV6-1,TRBJ2-7,-,12,TGTGCCAGCAGCGGGACAGCCTACGAGCAGTACTTC,CASSGTAYEQYF
TRBD1,TRBV4-3,TRBJ1-3,-,16,TGCGCCAGCAGCCAACAGTCGAACAGGGGGAGAAACACCATATATTTT,CASSQQSNRGRNTIYF
-,TRBV7-9,TRBJ2-7,few,11,TGTGCCAGCAGCTTCGGGTTCGAGCAGTACTTC,CASSFGFEQYF
-,TRBV6-6,TRBJ2-1,-,13,TGTGCCAGCTTAGATAGCTCCTACAATGAGCAGTTCTTC,CASLDSSYNEQFF
TRBD1,TRBV7-9,TRBJ1-2,-,15,TGTGCCAGCAGCTTAGCGGTGACAGGGGCAGCGGGCTACACCTTC,CASSLAVTGAAGYTF
-,TRBV7-9,TRBJ1-2,-,13,TGTGCCAGCAGTCCCGGGATATCCTATGGCTACACCTTC,CASSPGISYGYTF
TRBD1,TRBV7-2,TRBJ1-1,-,17,TGTGCCAGCAGCTTACCCCTACAGGGGTTGGGGTACACTGAAGCTTTCTTT,CASSLPLQGLGYTEAFF
-,TRBV27,TRBJ2-7,-,13,TGTGCCAGCAGTTTAGGGCTGTCCTACGAGCAGTACTTC,CASSLGLSYEQYF
-,TRBV7-2,TRBJ2-3,-,16,TGTGCCAGCAGCCAAGACAACCCGGGAGGCACAGATACGCAGTATTTT,CASSQDNPGGTDTQYF
-,TRBV13,TRBJ2-5,-,13,TGTGCCAGCAGCTTAAGGGGTATATGGACCCAGTACTTC,CASSLRGIWTQYF
-,TRBV18,TRBJ1-5,-,16,TGTGCCAGCTCACCATTTGGGGGGAATAGCAATCAGCCCCAGCATTTT,CASSPFGGNSNQPQHF